This entry lists 27 T cell receptor beta chains sequenced from one sample in a study of T-cell memory formation after mild COVID-19. TCRdb re-analysed the 5' RACE reads in MiXCR, keeping a single row per CDR3 protein. The sample records fewer than 700,000 distinct CDR3 sequences, roughly a fifth being singletons. The sequenced sample consisted of PBMCs or a T cell subset sorted from them (not recorded which). These receptors came from an adult woman who had mild COVID-19 (a few samples of this study predate the infection). Cell type and time point are not known.

This clonotype appeared a single time. V usage is TRBV9 and J usage is TRBJ2-5, with D perhaps matching TRBD1 or TRBD2 (5 bases each). The germline CDR1 and CDR2 sequences are SGDLS and YYNGEE. V gave up 4 bases and J gave up 6 bases, with 10 bases separating them. CDR3 length equals 12 residues. The CDR3 DNA reads TGTGCCAGCAGCCCTCGGGGACAGACCCAGTACTTC. Protein sequence: CASSPRGQTQYF.

The rearrangement links TRBV5-5 to TRBJ1-2; TRBD1 agrees at 7 bases. The germline gives CDR1 SGHKS, CDR2 YYEKEE (reference sequence). The CDR3 covers 15 residues. Losses at the gene ends were 0 bases for V and 6 bases for J; bases not matched to a gene: 8. DNA for the CDR3: TGTGCCAGCAGCTTGGGGCTAGGGGGCGGCGATGGCTACACCTTC. This codes for CASSLGLGGGDGYTF.

This clonotype was recorded at least ten times. J is TRBJ1-1 and V is TRBV12-3 or TRBV12-4; maybe TRBD1 (6 bases). The CDR3 extends over 15 amino acids. Trimming took 10 bases from V and 1 from J, leaving 19 bases between them. CDR3 bases: TGTGCCATCACGGGGGGGCGGATCAAGAACACTGAAGCTTTCTTT. Translated: CAITGGRIKNTEAFF.

This clonotype was seen a handful of times. V is TRBV6-5 and J is TRBJ1-2, with D perhaps matching TRBD1 (6 bases). The germline V gene encodes CDR1 MNHEY and CDR2 SVGAGI. V lost 3 bases and J 3 bases, leaving 8 bases between the germline ends. The CDR3 loop spans 13 amino acids. The CDR3 loop is CASSYGGYYGYTF. The CDR3 nucleotides are TGTGCCAGCAGTTATGGGGGCTACTATGGCTACACCTTC.

The rearrangement joins TRBV20-1 to TRBJ2-7; 11 positions match TRBD2. This CDR3 region has 16 residues. V shed 5 bases, J shed 0 bases, and the junction held 9 bases outside the gene matches. The germline gives CDR1 DFQATT, CDR2 SNEGSKA (reference sequence). The CDR3 DNA is TGCAGTGCTCCCCTCGGACTAGCGGGTTTCTCCTACGAGCAGTACTTC. Amino acid sequence: CSAPLGLAGFSYEQYF.

This clonotype has more than one count but fewer than ten. This chain joins TRBV6-6 and TRBJ2-1; 8 bases line up with TRBD2. Germline CDR1 reads MNHNY; CDR2 reads SVGAGI (reference sequence). The CDR3 has 16 amino acids. Trimming cost V 5 bases and J 3 bases; bases outside gene matches: 9. The CDR3, as DNA: TGTGCCAGCAGTAATTCATTAGCGGGGAGCTACAATGAGCAGTTCTTC. Translating it yields CASSNSLAGSYNEQFF.

This rearrangement joins TRBV7-9 to TRBJ2-3; 9 nucleotides agree with TRBD1. V trimming: 5 bases; J trimming: 4 bases; junction bases outside the gene matches: 7. The length of the CDR3 is 15 residues. Germline V gives CDR1 SEHNR, CDR2 FQNEAQ (reference sequence). The CDR3 region is CASSAQGAKADTQYF. The CDR3, as DNA: TGTGCCAGCAGCGCACAGGGGGCGAAGGCAGATACGCAGTATTTT.

The rearrangement links TRBV3-1 to TRBJ1-6; the D is unclear. Germline loops: CDR1 LGHDT, CDR2 YNNKEL (reference sequence). CDR3 length: 17 amino acids. V dropped 0 bases and J dropped 7 bases, with 16 bases sitting between them. The CDR3 reads CASSQDPRGLRNSPLHF. The CDR3 region has the DNA TGTGCCAGCAGCCAAGATCCCCGGGGATTGCGAAATTCACCCCTCCACTTT.

This clonotype was counted a few times. For the CDR3, the DNA is TGTGCCAGCAGCCAAGTTACTAGCGGGTTGGGCTACGAGCAGTACTTC. Translating it yields CASSQVTSGLGYEQYF. This sequence joins TRBV14 and TRBJ2-7; 9 nucleotides agree with TRBD2. The CDR3 is 16 amino acids. CDR1 and CDR2 from the germline V gene are SGHDN and FVKESK. The J segment lost 3 bases and the V segment lost 1 base, leaving 7 bases of the junction unmatched.

This clonotype was observed a few times. The chain carries TRBV11-2 and TRBJ1-1; D not certain. The V and J ends lost 5 bases and 1 base respectively, with 11 bases between them. Germline-derived CDR1 and CDR2 are SGHAT and FQNNGV. CDR3 length equals 14 residues. DNA for the CDR3: TGTGCCAGCAGCATACGAGGGTCGAACACTGAAGCTTTCTTT. This encodes CASSIRGSNTEAFF.

This rearrangement joins TRBV6-5 to TRBJ2-5, with 7 bases lining up with TRBD1. The CDR3 has 14 amino acids. The germline V gene encodes CDR1 MNHEY and CDR2 SVGAGI. Trimming at V came to 4 bases and at J to 2 bases, leaving 4 bases not matched to a gene. CDR3 protein: CASSWGQSQETQYF. In DNA form, the CDR3 reads TGTGCCAGCAGTTGGGGACAGTCACAAGAGACCCAGTACTTC.

The J gene is TRBJ2-4, the V gene TRBV7-9; D is tentatively TRBD1 or TRBD2 (5 bases each). CDR3 length: 18 residues. V was trimmed by 0 bases and J by 3 bases, leaving 18 bases between them. Germline CDR1 is SEHNR and CDR2 is FQNEAQ (reference sequence). Here the CDR3 reads CASSLADGGTERKNIQYF. DNA of the CDR3: TGTGCCAGCAGCTTAGCAGATGGGGGTACCGAGCGCAAAAACATTCAGTACTTC.

The rearrangement uses TRBV20-1 and TRBJ2-2; 7 bases agree with TRBD2. With V trimmed by 2 bases and J by 1 base, 4 bases remained unmatched. CDR1 and CDR2 from the germline V gene are DFQATT and SNEGSKA (reference sequence). This CDR3 contains 15 residues. Here the CDR3 reads CSARMSGKNTGELFF. The DNA of the CDR3 is TGCAGTGCTAGAATGAGCGGGAAGAACACCGGGGAGCTGTTTTTT.

This clonotype has a handful of counts. The chain combines TRBV29-1 with TRBJ2-6, with no clear D. Trimming cost V 1 base and J 1 base, with 11 bases left between them. Germline CDR1 is SQVTM and CDR2 is ANQGSEA. This CDR3 is 16 amino acids long. DNA of the CDR3: TGCAGCGTTGAAGGCGACCCCACGTCTGGGGCCAACGTCCTGACTTTC. It yields the protein CSVEGDPTSGANVLTF.

This clonotype was observed a handful of times. The rearrangement uses TRBV5-1 and TRBJ1-5; perhaps TRBD1 as D (5 bases). The CDR3 has 15 residues. Germline V lookup: CDR1 SGHRS, CDR2 YFSETQ. Trimming cost V 4 bases and J 4 bases, with 15 bases left between them. CDR3 protein: CASSLTGPANQPQHF. The CDR3 DNA is TGCGCCAGCAGCCTAACAGGACCTGCGAATCAGCCCCAGCATTTT.

This clonotype was seen a few times. The rearrangement joins TRBV27 to TRBJ1-2; no clear D. Germline CDR1 is MNHEY and CDR2 is SMNVEV (reference sequence). The ends were cut back, 2 bases at V and 6 bases at J, with 1 base in the middle. The CDR3 consists of 10 residues. CDR3 sequence (DNA): TGTGCCAGCAGTTTAAATGGCTACACCTTC. This encodes CASSLNGYTF.

This clonotype was counted between two and nine times. For the CDR3, the DNA is TGTGCCAGCAGCTTGTTTCGCAGGGCGTCCACTGAAGCTTTCTTT. Amino acids: CASSLFRRASTEAFF. The chain links TRBV7-2 to TRBJ1-1; possibly TRBD1 for D (5 bases). V was trimmed by 3 bases and J by 4 bases, leaving 15 bases between them. Germline CDR1 is SGHTA and CDR2 is FQGNSA. The CDR3 is made up of 15 amino acids.

This sequence joins TRBV5-1 and TRBJ1-1, with TRBD1 identical over 8 bases. The junction had 7 bases not matched to a gene; V was cut back by 3 bases and J by 6 bases. The CDR3 runs to 14 residues. Germline V gene sequence: CDR1 SGHRS, CDR2 YFSETQ. The CDR3 reads CASSSGQGPAEAFF. In DNA form, the CDR3 reads TGCGCCAGCAGCTCTGGACAGGGTCCCGCTGAAGCTTTCTTT. Full variable domain (rest looked up from reference TRBV5-1 and TRBJ1-1): KAGVTQTPRYLIKTRGQQVTLSCSPISGHRSVSWYQQTPGQGLQFLFEYFSETQRNKGNFPGRFSGRQFSNSRSEMNVSTLELGDSALYLCASSSGQGPAEAFFGQGTRLTVV.

The chain carries TRBV7-9 and TRBJ1-3; D is uncertain. Deletions cut 4 bases from V and 3 bases from J, with 10 bases between. The CDR3 sequence is 14 residues long. Per the germline V gene, CDR1 is SEHNR and CDR2 is FQNEAQ (reference sequence). This CDR3 reads CASSSPELGNTIYF. CDR3 coding DNA: TGTGCCAGCAGCTCCCCCGAGCTTGGAAACACCATATATTTT.

J is TRBJ2-2 and V is TRBV27; 9 bases agree with TRBD1. The length of the CDR3 is 15 residues. Germline CDR1 MNHEY, CDR2 SMNVEV (reference sequence). The V and J ends lost 4 bases and 5 bases, in that order; junction bases with no gene match: 5. The CDR3 here is CASSWDRVSTGELFF. The DNA for the CDR3 is TGTGCCAGCAGTTGGGACAGGGTATCGACCGGGGAGCTGTTTTTT.

The chain couples TRBV20-1 to TRBJ2-1; D remains unclear. Germline CDR1 DFQATT, CDR2 SNEGSKA (reference sequence). This CDR3 comprises 15 residues. Trimming shortened V by 6 bases and J by 9 bases, and 24 bases separated the two germline ends. The CDR3 DNA reads as TGCAGTGCCCCCCCGGATAGGGATCACACCACTGAGCAGTTCTTC. It is translated as CSAPPDRDHTTEQFF.

The chain's CDR3 is CAWGQGVNDEQFF. CDR3 sequence (DNA): TGTGCCTGGGGACAGGGGGTAAACGATGAGCAGTTCTTC. The chain couples TRBV30 to TRBJ2-1, with 10 bases identical to TRBD1. Unmatched junction bases numbered 6, after V lost 5 bases and J lost 8 bases. The CDR3 runs 13 residues. Germline V lookup: CDR1 GTSNPN, CDR2 SVGIG (reference sequence). Full variable domain (remainder filled in from reference TRBV30 and TRBJ2-1): SQTIHQWPATLVQPVGSPLSLECTVEGTSNPNLYWYRQAAGRGLQLLFYSVGIGQISSEVPQNLSASRPQDRQFILSSKKLLLSDSGFYLCAWGQGVNDEQFFGPGTRLTVL.

CDR3 DNA sequence: TGTGCCAGCAGCCCGTGGCCGAGGGAGGGAGATACGCAGTATTTT. This codes for CASSPWPREGDTQYF. The V and J genes are TRBV14 and TRBJ2-3; 7 bases align to TRBD2. The V segment lost 4 bases and the J segment 5 bases; nucleotides outside the gene matches: 9. Germline CDR1 SGHDN, CDR2 FVKESK. The CDR3 is 15 amino acids.

This chain links TRBV12-3 or TRBV12-4 with TRBJ2-5; no clear D gene. This CDR3 region has 12 residues. V was trimmed by 3 bases and J by 8 bases, leaving 10 bases between them. DNA for the CDR3: TGTGCCAGCAGTTTCATGTCAGGTACCCAGTACTTC. Translation: CASSFMSGTQYF.

This chain connects TRBV20-1 to TRBJ1-2, with a weak D call TRBD1 (6 bases). The CDR3 totals 18 residues. Germline CDR1 is DFQATT and CDR2 is SNEGSKA (reference sequence). V lost 4 bases, J lost 0 bases, and 24 bases lay in between. CDR3 bases: TGCAGTGCTAACCCCTGGGATACAGGGACCTACTCTAACTATGGCTACACCTTC. It is translated as CSANPWDTGTYSNYGYTF.

The table lists this clonotype with a few counts. The chain carries TRBV18 and TRBJ1-1, with D possibly matching TRBD1 (5 bases). The CDR3 length is 15 residues. Per germline, CDR1 KGHSH and CDR2 LQKENI. V lost 4 bases to trimming and J lost 4 bases, with 16 bases between them. Here the CDR3 reads CASSQTGGSGTEAFF. The CDR3 DNA follows: TGTGCCAGCTCACAAACGGGGGGATCGGGCACTGAAGCTTTCTTT. Drawing the rest from reference TRBV18 and TRBJ1-1, the complete variable domain is NAGVMQNPRHLVRRRGQEARLRCSPMKGHSHVYWYRQLPEEGLKFMVYLQKENIIDESGMPKERFSAEFPKEGPSILRIQQVVRGDSAAYFCASSQTGGSGTEAFFGQGTRLTVV.

This clonotype was seen only a few times. This rearrangement joins TRBV4-1 to TRBJ1-1; 7 nucleotides agree with TRBD1. Losses at the gene ends were 0 bases for V and 7 bases for J; bases not matched to a gene: 5. This CDR3 is 14 amino acids long. The V gene's germline CDR1 is MGHRA and CDR2 YSYEKL. The CDR3 DNA reads TGCGCCAGCAGCCAAGATATAGGGGGCCTTGAAGCTTTCTTT. This translates into CASSQDIGGLEAFF.